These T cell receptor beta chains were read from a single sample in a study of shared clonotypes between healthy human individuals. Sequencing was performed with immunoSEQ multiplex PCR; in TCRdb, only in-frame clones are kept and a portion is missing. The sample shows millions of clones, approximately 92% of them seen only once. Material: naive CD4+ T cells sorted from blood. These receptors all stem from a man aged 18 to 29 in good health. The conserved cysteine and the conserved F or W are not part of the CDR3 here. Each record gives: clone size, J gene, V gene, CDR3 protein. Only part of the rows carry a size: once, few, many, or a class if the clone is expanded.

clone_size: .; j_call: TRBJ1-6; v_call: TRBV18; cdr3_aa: ASSPQEDRNSPLH
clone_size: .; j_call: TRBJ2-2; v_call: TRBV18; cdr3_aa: ASSPRGTTGELF
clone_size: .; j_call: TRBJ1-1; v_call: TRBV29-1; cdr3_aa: SARGNTEAF
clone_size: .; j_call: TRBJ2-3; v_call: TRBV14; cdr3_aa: ASSLGTSGGLTQY
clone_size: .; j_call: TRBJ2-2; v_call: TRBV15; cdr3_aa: ATSRDGRGIGELF
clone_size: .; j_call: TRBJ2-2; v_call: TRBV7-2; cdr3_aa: ASSVGPGELF
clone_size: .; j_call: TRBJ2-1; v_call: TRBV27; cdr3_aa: ASSFVVAGGPQAAYNEQF
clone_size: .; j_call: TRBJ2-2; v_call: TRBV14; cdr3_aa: ASSQDSLLTGELF
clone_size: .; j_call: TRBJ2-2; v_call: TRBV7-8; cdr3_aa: ASRPGTGSFANTGELF
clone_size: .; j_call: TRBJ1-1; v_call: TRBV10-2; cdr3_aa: ASSSGVTEAF
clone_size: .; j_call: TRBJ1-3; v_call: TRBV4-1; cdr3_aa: ASSQSPRDSGNTIY
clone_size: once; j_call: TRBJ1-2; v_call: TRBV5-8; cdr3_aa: ASSQGTGAYGYT
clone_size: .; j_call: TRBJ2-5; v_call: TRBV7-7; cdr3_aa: ASSPGGVKETQY
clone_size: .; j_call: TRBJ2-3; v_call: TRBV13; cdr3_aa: ASSIDGRGDTQY
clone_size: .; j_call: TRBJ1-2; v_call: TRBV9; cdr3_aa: ASSVVRGPFYGYT
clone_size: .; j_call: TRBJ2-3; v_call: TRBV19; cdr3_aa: ASSMGAGGSTDTQY
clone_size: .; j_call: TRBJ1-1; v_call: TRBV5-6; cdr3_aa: ASSLPGANTEAF
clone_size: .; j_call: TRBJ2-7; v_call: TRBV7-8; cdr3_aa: ASSLGTRTYEQY
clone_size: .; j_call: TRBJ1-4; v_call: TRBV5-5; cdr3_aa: ASSPSQGEKLF
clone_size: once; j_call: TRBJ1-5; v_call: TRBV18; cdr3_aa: ASSSNPLSPVSNQPQH
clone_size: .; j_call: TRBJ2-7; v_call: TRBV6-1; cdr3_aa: ASILAGGNYEQY
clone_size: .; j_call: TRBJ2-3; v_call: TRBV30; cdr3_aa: AWGLVADTQY
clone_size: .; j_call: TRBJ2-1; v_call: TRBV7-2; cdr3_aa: ASSLVLSAEQF
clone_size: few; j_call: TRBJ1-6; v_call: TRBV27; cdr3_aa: ASSLRGPNSPLH
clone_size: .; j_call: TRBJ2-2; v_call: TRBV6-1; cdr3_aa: ATSDRGTNTGELF
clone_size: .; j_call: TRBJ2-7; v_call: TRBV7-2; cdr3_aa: ASSLGLAYEQY
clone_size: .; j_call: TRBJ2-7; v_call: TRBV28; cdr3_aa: ASSSTSGSYEQY
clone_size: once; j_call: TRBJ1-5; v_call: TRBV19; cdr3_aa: ASSIGQGFNQPQH
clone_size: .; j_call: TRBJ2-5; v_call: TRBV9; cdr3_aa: ASSVVEGSGEETQY
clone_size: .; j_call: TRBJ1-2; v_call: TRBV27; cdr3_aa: ASSSPGTSNYGYT
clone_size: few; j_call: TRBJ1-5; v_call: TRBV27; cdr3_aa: ASSLAGRANQPQH
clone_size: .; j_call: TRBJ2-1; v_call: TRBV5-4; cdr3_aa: ASSLGLAGAGNEQF
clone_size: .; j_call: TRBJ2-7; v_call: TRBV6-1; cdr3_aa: ASGSRDREFHEQY
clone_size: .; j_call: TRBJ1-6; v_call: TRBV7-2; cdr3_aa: ASNVQGNSPLH
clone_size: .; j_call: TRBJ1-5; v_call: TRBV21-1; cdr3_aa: ARENRQGPNQPQH
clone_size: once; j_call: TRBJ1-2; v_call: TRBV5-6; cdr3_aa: ASSFWWLGEGYT
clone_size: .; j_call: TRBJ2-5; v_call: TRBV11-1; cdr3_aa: ASSLSLDLQETQY
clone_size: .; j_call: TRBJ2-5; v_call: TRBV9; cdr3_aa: ASSVTSGSVETQY
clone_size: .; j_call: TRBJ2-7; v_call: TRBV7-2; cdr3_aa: ASSMDSYEQY
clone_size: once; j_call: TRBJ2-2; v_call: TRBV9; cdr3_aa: ASSVAAGVKTGELF
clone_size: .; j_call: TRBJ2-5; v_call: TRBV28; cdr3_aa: ASSPPLQTQY